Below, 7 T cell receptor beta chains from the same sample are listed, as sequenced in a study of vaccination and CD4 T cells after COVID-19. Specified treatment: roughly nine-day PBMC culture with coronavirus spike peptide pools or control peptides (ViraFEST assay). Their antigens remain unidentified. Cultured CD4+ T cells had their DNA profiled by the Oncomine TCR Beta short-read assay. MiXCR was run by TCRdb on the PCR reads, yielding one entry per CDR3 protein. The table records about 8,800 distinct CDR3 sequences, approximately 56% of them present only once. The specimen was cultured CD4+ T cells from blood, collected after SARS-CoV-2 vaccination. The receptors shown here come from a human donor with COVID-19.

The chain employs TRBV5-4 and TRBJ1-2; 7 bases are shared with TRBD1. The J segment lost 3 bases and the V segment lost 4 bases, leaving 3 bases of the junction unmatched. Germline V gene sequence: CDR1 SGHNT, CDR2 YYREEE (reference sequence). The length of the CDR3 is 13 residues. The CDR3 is CASSMGTDYGYTF. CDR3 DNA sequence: TGTGCCAGCAGCATGGGGACAGACTATGGCTACACCTTC.

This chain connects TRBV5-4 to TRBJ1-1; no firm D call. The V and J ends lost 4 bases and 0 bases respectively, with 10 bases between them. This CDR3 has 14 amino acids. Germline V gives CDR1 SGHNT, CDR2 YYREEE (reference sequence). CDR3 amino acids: CASSPTELNTEAFF. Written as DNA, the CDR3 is TGTGCCAGCAGCCCCACCGAGCTGAACACTGAAGCTTTCTTT. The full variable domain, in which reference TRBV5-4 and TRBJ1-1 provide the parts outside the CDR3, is ETGVTQSPTHLIKTRGQQVTLRCSSQSGHNTVSWYQQALGQGPQFIFQYYREEENGRGNFPPRFSGLQFPNYSSELNVNALELDDSALYLCASSPTELNTEAFFGQGTRLTVV.

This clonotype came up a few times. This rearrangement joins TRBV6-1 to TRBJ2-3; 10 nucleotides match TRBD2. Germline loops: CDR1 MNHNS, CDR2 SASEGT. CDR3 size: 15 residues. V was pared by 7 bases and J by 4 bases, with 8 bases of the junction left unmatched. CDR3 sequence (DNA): TGTGCCAGCACCTCCACGGGACTAGCGTCAGATACGCAGTATTTT. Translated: CASTSTGLASDTQYF.

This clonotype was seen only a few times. CDR3 sequence reads: CASSLTGTTSTQYF. Here the CDR3 DNA reads TGTGCCAGCAGCTTAACCGGGACTACTAGTACCCAGTACTTC. The genes are TRBV7-8 and TRBJ2-5; the match to TRBD2 covers 7 bases. V lost 2 bases and J lost 8; bases outside the gene matches: 8. The V gene's germline CDR1 is SGHVS and CDR2 FQNEAQ. There are 14 residues in the CDR3.

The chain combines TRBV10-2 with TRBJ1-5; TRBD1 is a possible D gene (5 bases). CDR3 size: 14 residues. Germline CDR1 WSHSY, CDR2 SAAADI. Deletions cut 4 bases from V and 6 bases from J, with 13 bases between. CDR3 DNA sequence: TGCGCCAGCAGTGTCTTAGCGGGGGGTCAGCCCCAGCATTTT. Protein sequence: CASSVLAGGQPQHF.

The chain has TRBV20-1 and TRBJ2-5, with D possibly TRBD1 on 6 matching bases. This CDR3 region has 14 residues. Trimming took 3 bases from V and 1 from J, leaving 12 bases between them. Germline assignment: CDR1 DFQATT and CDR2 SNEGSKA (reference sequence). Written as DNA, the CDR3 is TGCAGTGCTAGGGGAACAGGGTTCCAAGAGACCCAGTACTTC. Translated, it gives CSARGTGFQETQYF.

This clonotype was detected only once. The CDR3 nucleotides read TGTGCCAGTAGTATGTCAGCGGGGGGGCTGGTAGAAGAGACCCAGTACTTC. Its protein is CASSMSAGGLVEETQYF. The chain couples TRBV19 to TRBJ2-5; 10 bases are a match to TRBD2. The germline gives CDR1 LNHDA, CDR2 SQIVND (reference sequence). J was trimmed by 3 bases and V by 3 bases; bases with no gene match: 10. The CDR3 is 17 amino acids.